A selection of T cell receptor beta chains follows, all from one sample in a study of CD8 T cells in Susac syndrome. Via MiXCR, TCRdb re-called the immunoSEQ multiplex PCR reads, giving one row per CDR3 protein. Found here are approximately 130,000 distinct CDR3 sequences, 85% to 95% of them singletons; the top ten hold around 0.1%. The sample consisted of CD4+ T cells from PBMCs. The receptor source for this set is a human donor in good health. CDR3s include the opening cysteine and the closing phenylalanine or tryptophan. D genes are given only for firm matches. Not every row has a clone size; where given, it reads once, few, many or a size class.

>TRBV6-5|-|-
CASSYSREGNYEQYF
>TRBV30|-|-
CAWSASGIDTQYF
>TRBV5-6|-|-
CASKGTGRLAEHNEQFF
>TRBV20-1|-|-
CSATRWGTDTQYF
>TRBV18|-|-
CASSPPGTYEQYF
>TRBV5-1|-|TRBD1
CASSTGVLYEQYF
>TRBV7-8|-|TRBD2
CASSSLAGVFNEQFF
>TRBV9|once|TRBD2
CASSVGQSGRAFEQFF
>TRBV27|-|TRBD1
CASTSPIGGAGDTQYF
>TRBV6-5|-|-
CASATLSGQPQHF
>TRBV11-2|-|-
CASSFDREAYNEQFF
>TRBV30|-|TRBD2
CAWSPGTSGADTQYF
>TRBV2|-|-
CASSEDLEGTEAFF
>TRBV13|-|TRBD1
CASSLGQGLTDTQYF
>TRBV20-1|-|-
CSARMGSDSPLHF
>TRBV6-4|-|-
CASSDSWAGTGELFF
>TRBV19|-|-
CASSIGFEGRRQPQHF
>TRBV3-1|-|-
CASSQGGRADTQYF
>TRBV7-9|once|-
CASSTRGTSYNEQFF
>TRBV6-1|-|TRBD2
CASTDGRTEQFF
>TRBV5-6|-|-
CASSFRSGDTQYF
>TRBV6-5|-|TRBD2
CASSYFRTGTRGTGELFF
>TRBV28|-|-
CASRHGTAQGEQFF
>TRBV15|-|-
CATSRDYGPSGTQYF
>TRBV7-2|once|-
CASSYQLDEQFF
>TRBV20-1|-|TRBD1
CSATHRGPSTDTQYF
>TRBV2|-|-
CASSETAVGTYEQYF
>TRBV3-1|-|-
CASSQEPLSPETQYF
>TRBV14|-|TRBD1
CASSRTGRGQFF
>TRBV6-5|-|TRBD2
CASSYSGLAGLNEQFF
>TRBV5-1|-|TRBD2
CASSLGSGSSYNEQFF
>TRBV3-1|-|TRBD2
CASLAGSGELFF
>TRBV29-1|-|TRBD1
CSVEDPTQGENIQYF
>TRBV7-9|-|TRBD2
CASSLGLAGAEDTQYF
>TRBV14|-|-
CASSPQNIEQFF
>TRBV27|once|-
CASSLRRSRSSYNEQFF
>TRBV6-5|-|-
CASSYSSADDYEQYF
>TRBV25-1|-|-
CASSEFNQETQYF
>TRBV6-1|-|-
CATPGTPTPHF
>TRBV3-1|once|-
CASSFRLGTDTQYF
>TRBV15|-|TRBD1
CATSRTRAGGYTEAFF
>TRBV20-1|-|-
CSARTGMSYEQYF
>TRBV6-2/TRBV6-3|-|-
CASSVGALANYGYTF
>TRBV6-2/TRBV6-3|-|-
CASSSMTGLFYNEQFF
>TRBV6-1|-|TRBD1
CASSPGTGINYGYTF